This T cell receptor (beta chain) was identified in a study of T-cell reconstitution after alpha-beta-depleted transplantation in children. At least ten counts were recorded for this clonotype. It was with unique molecular identifiers that the TCRbeta library was prepared. A single record per CDR3 protein comes from TCRdb applying MiXCR to the PCR reads. Among 260,000 or so distinct CDR3 sequences listed, more than 10% were seen once. V lost 5 bases to trimming and J lost 1 base; unmatched junction nucleotides: 4. The CDR3 loop spans 15 amino acids. The germline V gene encodes CDR1 SGHRS and CDR2 YFSETQ.

This specimen consisted of PBMCs from the stem cell graft donor, obtained from the stem cell graft. The chain uses TRBV5-1 and TRBJ2-3; TRBD2 aligns across 10 bases. This clonotype originated in a human donor who donated a stem cell graft to a child with acute lymphoblastic leukemia. The CDR3 loop is CASSPGLAGTDTQYF. The CDR3 coding sequence is TGCGCCAGCAGTCCTGGACTAGCGGGCACAGATACGCAGTATTTT.